A single TCR beta chain is shown here with its context. The antigen is not known. CDR1 WNHNN and CDR2 SYGVQD come from the germline V gene (reference sequence). The CDR3 is made up of 19 amino acids. Losses at the gene ends were 0 bases for V and 6 bases for J; bases not matched to a gene: 16. The data derive from a study of T cells in Graves' hyperthyroidism and ophthalmopathy. The study, taken as a whole, reports: Blood also held most thyroid clonotypes expanded beyond 0.001.

The source material, RNA transcripts, was used to amplify TCR beta CDR3 regions. First-round RT-PCR with HTBI primers amplified the TCR CDR3 region. One entry per CDR3 protein, called by TCRdb with MiXCR from the multiplex PCR reads. This table holds more than 300,000 distinct CDR3 sequences, approximately 13% found once. Diagnosis of hyperthyroidism was new in patients aged 18 to 65, and its duration was under 2 months. Out of roughly 9.1 ml of fresh peripheral blood came the PBMCs. The chain couples TRBV10-1 to TRBJ2-4; 8 nucleotides line up with TRBD1. The sequenced sample consisted of blood. The sequence was collected from a woman aged 60-70 years with Graves' hyperthyroidism. CDR3 residues: CASSESGKAGGAGPNIQYF. The CDR3 coding sequence is TGCGCCAGCAGTGAGTCTGGGAAAGCAGGGGGCGCAGGGCCAAACATTCAGTACTTC.